The 6 T cell receptor beta chains below were found in one sample sequenced in a study of blood T cell repertoires in COVID-19. Measured with immunoSEQ multiplex PCR; TCRdb has only the in-frame clones, and not every one. This table holds more than 150,000 clones, around 85% found once. Sequenced: peripheral blood. The receptors stem from a man in his 70s with active or convalescent COVID-19.

The V and J genes are TRBV29-1 and TRBJ2-7, with a weak D call TRBD2 (5 bases). Looked up from germline, CDR1 is SQVTM and CDR2 is ANQGSEA. V shed 4 bases and J shed 1 base, with 20 bases lying between them. This CDR3 is 16 amino acids long. The CDR3 nucleotides are TGCAGCGTTGCCGGGATGGAGGCCTATGATTCCTACGAGCAGTACTTC. As protein: CSVAGMEAYDSYEQYF.

V and J are TRBV5-1 and TRBJ1-2, with 7 nucleotides matching TRBD1. The V gene end was trimmed by 0 bases and the J gene end by 5 bases; junction bases not matched to a gene: 4. Germline lookup yields CDR1 SGHRS and CDR2 YFSETQ. The CDR3 spans 14 residues. The CDR3 loop reads CASSLGTGEYGYTF. The DNA for the CDR3 is TGCGCCAGCAGCTTGGGGACAGGCGAGTATGGCTACACCTTC.

V and J are TRBV11-2 and TRBJ1-2, with a tentative D call TRBD1 (5 bases). V gave up 5 bases and J gave up 5 bases, with 18 bases separating them. Germline V gene data show CDR1 as SGHAT and CDR2 as FQNNGV. The CDR3 loop spans 15 amino acids. CDR3 protein: CASSPTPGGYYGYTF. The CDR3 region has the DNA TGTGCCAGCAGCCCCACCCCGGGGGGGTATTATGGCTACACCTTC.

V gene TRBV7-3 combines with J gene TRBJ2-2; 8 bases align to TRBD1. CDR1 is SGHTA, CDR2 FQGTGA, per germline. The CDR3 runs 15 residues. The V and J ends lost 4 bases and 7 bases, in that order; junction bases with no gene match: 8. The CDR3 region is CASSSGQVGGGELFF. The CDR3 DNA sequence: TGTGCCAGCAGCTCGGGACAGGTCGGAGGCGGGGAGCTGTTTTTT.

This chain uses TRBV28 with TRBJ1-3; TRBD1 is a possible D gene (5 bases). The CDR3 is 16 residues long. The V and J ends lost 7 bases and 2 bases respectively, with 18 bases between them. CDR1 and CDR2 (germline): MDHEN, SYDVKM. CDR3 protein: CASNQRPGKAGNTIYF. Here the CDR3 DNA reads TGTGCCAGCAACCAAAGGCCAGGGAAAGCTGGAAACACCATATATTTT.

The chain is built from TRBV6-6 and TRBJ1-5, with D maybe TRBD1 (5 bases). This CDR3 region has 15 residues. V was trimmed by 7 bases and J by 0 bases, leaving 13 bases between them. CDR1 is MNHNY, CDR2 SVGAGI, per germline (reference sequence). The CDR3 spells CASTARDSSNQPQHF. Here the CDR3 DNA reads TGTGCCAGCACGGCACGCGACAGTAGCAATCAGCCCCAGCATTTT.